This T cell receptor (beta chain) was recorded in a study of blood T cells in healthy people across ages. This CDR3 has 15 residues. V lost 6 bases, J lost 2 bases, and 15 bases lay in between. Germline CDR1 reads SNHLY; CDR2 reads FYNNEI. This clonotype was counted a few times. A sample-barcoded 5' primer and a J-beta primer mix were used in a second PCR of roughly 7 to 11 cycles. Each cDNA was tagged by a template-switch adaptor containing 12 random nucleotides. In TCRdb, the 5' RACE reads were re-called with MiXCR into one record per CDR3 protein. This table has fewer than 1.5 million distinct CDR3 sequences, around two fifths appearing once.

This sequence was found in a woman in her late teens or twenties in good health. Sequencing used blood. This chain links TRBV2 with TRBJ2-3; no firm D call. The CDR3 here is CASSLSRRITDTQYF. The DNA for the CDR3 is TGTGCCAGCAGCCTCAGCAGGAGAATCACAGATACGCAGTATTTT.